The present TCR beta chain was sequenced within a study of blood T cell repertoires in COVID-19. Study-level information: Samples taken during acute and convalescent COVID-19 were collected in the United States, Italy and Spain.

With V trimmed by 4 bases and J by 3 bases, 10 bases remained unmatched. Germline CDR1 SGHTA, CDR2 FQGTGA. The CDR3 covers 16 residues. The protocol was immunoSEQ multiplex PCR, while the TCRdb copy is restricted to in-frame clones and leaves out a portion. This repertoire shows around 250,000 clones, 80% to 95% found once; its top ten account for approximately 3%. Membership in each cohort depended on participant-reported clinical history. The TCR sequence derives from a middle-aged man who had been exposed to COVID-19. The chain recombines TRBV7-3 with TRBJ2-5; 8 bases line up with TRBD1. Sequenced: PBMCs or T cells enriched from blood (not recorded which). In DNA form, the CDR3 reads TGTGCCAGCAGCTCCCCAAGTGGACAGGGAAAAGAGACCCAGTACTTC. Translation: CASSSPSGQGKETQYF. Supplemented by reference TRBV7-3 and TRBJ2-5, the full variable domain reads GAGVSQTPSNKVTEKGKYVELRCDPISGHTALYWYRQSLGQGPEFLIYFQGTGAADDSGLPNDRFFAVRPEGSVSTLKIQRTERGDSAVYLCASSSPSGQGKETQYFGPGTRLLVL.